This TCR beta chain appears in the sequencing data of a study of Graves' ophthalmopathy and Graves' hyperthyroidism. CDR3 regions of TCR beta were amplified from RNA transcripts. HTBI primers were employed in first-round RT-PCR, then a second-round multiplex PCR followed. TCRdb processed the multiplex PCR reads anew with MiXCR; each CDR3 protein has one entry. The profile covers about 740,000 distinct CDR3 sequences, with 40% appearing a single time and 44% taken by the ten largest. Per the germline V gene, CDR1 is ENHRY and CDR2 is SYGVKD. The V and J ends lost 3 bases and 0 bases, in that order; junction bases with no gene match: 2. The CDR3 runs 14 residues. This clonotype was detected ten times or more.

The sequence came from an adult man with Graves' ophthalmopathy. The chain couples TRBV10-3 to TRBJ2-7, with 7 nucleotides matching TRBD1. Sequenced material: peripheral blood. The CDR3 is CAISDRQGSYEQYF. DNA of the CDR3: TGTGCCATCAGTGATAGACAGGGCTCCTACGAGCAGTACTTC.